These 22 T cell receptor beta chains share one sample of origin, sequenced in a study of monozygotic twins with inflammatory bowel disease. Following a re-call of the 5' RACE reads, TCRdb has one entry per CDR3 protein and lacks DNA. Its table lists hundreds of thousands of distinct CDR3 sequences. Input material: blood. The receptors here all came from a human donor with ulcerative colitis or Crohn's disease, or a healthy co-twin of an affected twin (not recorded which).

The CDR3 is CASSESRYTQYF. The chain has TRBV7-2 and TRBJ2-3. Germline lookup yields CDR1 SGHTA and CDR2 FQGNSA. This CDR3 is 12 amino acids long.

The chain's CDR3 is CDSSSNRLGNTIYF. This chain joins TRBV7-8 and TRBJ1-3. This CDR3 spans 14 amino acids. Looked up from germline, CDR1 is SGHVS and CDR2 is FQNEAQ.

The gene calls are TRBV20-1 and TRBJ1-5; TCRdb reports TRBD1, a call that lacks DNA to check it against. The V gene's germline CDR1 is DFQATT and CDR2 SNEGSKA (reference sequence). The CDR3 runs to 16 residues. The CDR3 sequence is CSARDPTGTGNQPQHF.

The rearrangement joins TRBV18 to TRBJ2-5; lacking DNA, the TRBD1 call made by TCRdb goes unchecked. The CDR3 contains 13 residues. Germline V gives CDR1 KGHSH, CDR2 LQKENI. CDR3 protein: CASSSGQGETQYF.

The J gene is TRBJ1-1, the V gene TRBV12-3 or TRBV12-4. The CDR3 covers 15 residues. The CDR3 sequence is CASSPVPGLNTEAFF.

This rearrangement joins TRBV20-1 to TRBJ2-1; the TCRdb call, TRBD2, lacks DNA for checking. The CDR3 has 13 amino acids. Germline assignment: CDR1 DFQATT and CDR2 SNEGSKA (reference sequence). CDR3 protein: CSTSGNSYNEQFF.

The chain uses TRBV28 and TRBJ1-4. From germline, CDR1 is MDHEN and CDR2 SYDVKM. This CDR3 region has 15 residues. CDR3 sequence reads: CASSFGGSTNEKLFF.

CDR3 protein: CASRHDMGTQYF. This chain uses TRBV12-3 or TRBV12-4 with TRBJ2-3; the D call of TRBD1 rests on TCRdb alone, since no DNA is present to check it. The CDR3 length is 12 residues.

The chain has TRBV27 and TRBJ1-5. The CDR3 loop spans 14 amino acids. Germline CDR1 is MNHEY and CDR2 is SMNVEV (reference sequence). CDR3 protein: CASSFSYSNQPQHF.

The CDR3 here is CASSIDYRGRVNEQFF. The V call is TRBV12-3 or TRBV12-4, the J call TRBJ2-1; there is no DNA to check the TCRdb D call of TRBD1. The length of the CDR3 is 16 residues.

The V call is TRBV6-1, the J call TRBJ2-2; without DNA, the TCRdb call of TRBD1 cannot be checked. The CDR3 has 17 amino acids. From germline, CDR1 is MNHNS and CDR2 SASEGT. CDR3 sequence: CASSGLARQGNTGELFF.

The chain is built from TRBV20-1 and TRBJ2-7; TCRdb selects TRBD1, and the lack of DNA leaves this call unchecked. Germline V gene lookup returns CDR1 DFQATT and CDR2 SNEGSKA (reference sequence). CDR3 size: 14 residues. CDR3 residues: CSASPRGPIGEQYF.

This chain uses TRBV9 with TRBJ2-4; TCRdb's D call of TRBD1 is untestable without DNA. This CDR3 has 16 amino acids. In germline, CDR1 is SGDLS, CDR2 YYNGEE. CDR3 loop: CASSVEPGAAKNIQYF.

V gene TRBV5-1 combines with J gene TRBJ1-5; the TCRdb D gene call, TRBD1, has no DNA to confirm it. This CDR3 spans 14 amino acids. The germline gives CDR1 SGHRS, CDR2 YFSETQ. CDR3 sequence reads: CASSSQGGNQPQHF.

The chain recombines TRBV7-9 with TRBJ1-2; TCRdb reports TRBD1, a call that lacks DNA to check it against. The germline V gene has CDR1 SEHNR and CDR2 FQNEAQ (reference sequence). The CDR3 has 16 amino acids. The CDR3 sequence: CASSPGGRGLLEGYTF.

CDR3 sequence reads: CASKDPGETQYF. V is TRBV7-6 and J is TRBJ2-5; TCRdb gives TRBD2 as the D gene, but with no DNA this cannot be confirmed. The V gene's germline CDR1 is SGHVS and CDR2 FNYEAQ. CDR3 length equals 12 residues. The full variable domain, in which reference TRBV7-6 and TRBJ2-5 provide the parts outside the CDR3, is GAGVSQSPRYKVTKRGQDVALRCDPISGHVSLYWYRQALGQGPEFLTYFNYEAQQDKSGLPNDRFSAERPEGSISTLTIQRTEQRDSAMYRCASKDPGETQYFGPGTRLLVL.

V gene TRBV5-1 combines with J gene TRBJ1-6; with no DNA, the TCRdb D assignment of TRBD1 cannot be verified. The CDR3 loop spans 15 amino acids. Per the germline V gene, CDR1 is SGHRS and CDR2 is YFSETQ. CDR3 protein: CASALDPGRNSPLHF.

The rearrangement uses TRBV11-2 and TRBJ1-5; as DNA is missing, the TRBD1 call by TCRdb cannot be tested. The CDR3 is 18 residues long. Germline V CDR1 and CDR2: SGHAT, FQNNGV. The CDR3 spells CASSRIGLGQGLNQPQHF. The full variable domain, in which reference TRBV11-2 and TRBJ1-5 provide the parts outside the CDR3, is EAGVAQSPRYKIIEKRQSVAFWCNPISGHATLYWYQQILGQGPKLLIQFQNNGVVDDSQLPKDRFSAERLKGVDSTLKIQPAKLEDSAVYLCASSRIGLGQGLNQPQHFGDGTRLSIL.

This chain connects TRBV7-6 to TRBJ2-7; TCRdb calls TRBD1, which cannot be checked without DNA. Germline CDR1 is SGHVS and CDR2 is FNYEAQ. The CDR3 spans 12 residues. The CDR3 here is CASSQGAYEQYF.

V is TRBV19 and J is TRBJ2-3; TCRdb gives TRBD1 as the D gene, but with no DNA this cannot be confirmed. The germline V gene has CDR1 LNHDA and CDR2 SQIVND (reference sequence). The CDR3 loop spans 16 amino acids. This CDR3 reads CASSIQQGAATDTQYF.

The gene calls are TRBV29-1 and TRBJ2-5; TCRdb lists TRBD1, though no DNA is available to test this call. This CDR3 spans 20 amino acids. Germline CDR1 SQVTM, CDR2 ANQGSEA. The CDR3 protein is CSVAGGDRTGMQYGRETQYF.

The genes are TRBV11-2 and TRBJ2-4; the D call from TCRdb, TRBD2, cannot be confirmed without DNA. This CDR3 comprises 19 residues. CDR1 is SGHAT and CDR2 is FQNNGV in the germline V gene. The CDR3 sequence: CASSLVNPAGTRAKNIQYF. Using reference TRBV11-2 and TRBJ2-4 for the parts outside the CDR3, the full variable domain is EAGVAQSPRYKIIEKRQSVAFWCNPISGHATLYWYQQILGQGPKLLIQFQNNGVVDDSQLPKDRFSAERLKGVDSTLKIQPAKLEDSAVYLCASSLVNPAGTRAKNIQYFGAGTRLSVL.